Below, 14 T cell receptor beta chains from the same sample are listed, as sequenced in a study of T cell changes during pregnancy in multiple sclerosis. TCRdb's table, derived via immunoSEQ multiplex PCR, lists solely in-frame clones and lacks some. The table shows 25,000 to 30,000 clones, with 80% to 90% occurring only once. The sample here was CD4+ T cells from peripheral blood mononuclear cells, taken in the second trimester of pregnancy. Receptor source: a female donor with multiple sclerosis, enrolled in a pregnancy study.

The chain combines TRBV11-3 with TRBJ2-2; 9 bases map to TRBD1. V was clipped by 3 bases and J by 2 bases; unmatched bases: 1. CDR3 length equals 15 residues. The germline V gene has CDR1 SGHNT and CDR2 YENEEA. CDR3 nucleotide sequence: TGTGCCAGCAGCTTGACAGGGGGAAACACCGGGGAGCTGTTTTTT. Translation gives CASSLTGGNTGELFF.

The chain uses TRBV2 and TRBJ1-3; TRBD1 might be the D (6 bases). Trimming removed 6 bases at V and 6 bases at J, with 18 bases between. The CDR3 sequence is 15 residues long. The germline V gene has CDR1 SNHLY and CDR2 FYNNEI. The DNA of the CDR3 is TGTGCCAGCAGGCGGACAGCCGCTCGCCTAAACACCATATATTTT. It translates to CASRRTAARLNTIYF.

V gene TRBV6-5 combines with J gene TRBJ1-6; perhaps TRBD1 as D (6 bases). Germline values: CDR1 MNHEY, CDR2 SVGAGI. The CDR3 runs 14 residues. V gave up 6 bases and J gave up 7 bases, with 13 bases separating them. The CDR3 region has the DNA TGTGCCAGCAGCATCCGGGACATCAATTCACCCCTCCACTTT. Protein sequence: CASSIRDINSPLHF.

The chain links TRBV7-3 to TRBJ1-1; no clear D. From germline, CDR1 is SGHTA and CDR2 FQGTGA. The V end was cut by 1 base, the J end by 7 bases, with 10 bases between. This CDR3 is built from 13 residues. CDR3: CASSLILGSEAFF. CDR3 bases: TGTGCCAGCAGCTTAATTTTGGGCAGTGAAGCTTTCTTT.

The chain recombines TRBV19 with TRBJ2-1; 10 bases match TRBD2. The junction had 7 bases not matched to a gene; V was cut back by 2 bases and J by 9 bases. The CDR3 extends over 15 amino acids. Germline values: CDR1 LNHDA, CDR2 SQIVND (reference sequence). The DNA of the CDR3 is TGTGCCAGTAGTATACTTTCTAGCGGGGGTCTTGAGCAGTTCTTC. It yields the protein CASSILSSGGLEQFF.

The chain couples TRBV7-9 to TRBJ1-1; D gene unclear. With 5 bases removed from V and 5 bases from J, the gap between germline ends came to 18 bases. CDR3 length equals 15 residues. The germline gives CDR1 SEHNR, CDR2 FQNEAQ (reference sequence). The CDR3 reads CASSPGSWLETEAFF. DNA of the CDR3: TGTGCCAGCAGCCCCGGAAGTTGGTTGGAGACTGAAGCTTTCTTT.

V gene TRBV7-8 combines with J gene TRBJ2-3; D ambiguous. Germline V gene lookup returns CDR1 SGHVS and CDR2 FQNEAQ. V shed 5 bases and J shed 3 bases, with 12 bases lying between them. This CDR3 contains 14 residues. The CDR3 is CASSPAGRTDTQYF. CDR3 DNA: TGTGCCAGCAGCCCAGCTGGGCGTACAGATACGCAGTATTTT.

The gene calls are TRBV4-1 and TRBJ2-5; 7 positions match TRBD2. This CDR3 comprises 15 residues. CDR1 and CDR2 (germline): MGHRA, YSYEKL. V was clipped by 3 bases and J by 1 base; unmatched bases: 5. CDR3 residues: CASSQGAGTQETQYF. The CDR3 region has the DNA TGCGCCAGCAGCCAGGGAGCGGGGACCCAAGAGACCCAGTACTTC.

The chain combines TRBV2 with TRBJ2-7; TRBD1 matches 7 bases. CDR1 and CDR2 from the germline V gene are SNHLY and FYNNEI. J gave up 2 bases and V 8 bases, and 3 bases lay outside the gene matches. This CDR3 is built from 12 residues. This chain's CDR3 is CASAGQAYEQYF. The DNA for the CDR3 is TGTGCCAGCGCAGGACAGGCCTACGAGCAGTACTTC.

The J gene is TRBJ1-1, the V gene TRBV6-1; no reliable D call. V lost 8 bases and J lost 5, with 15 bases in between. Per the germline V gene, CDR1 is MNHNS and CDR2 is SASEGT. This CDR3 comprises 13 residues. The CDR3 loop reads CASHPIGLTEAFF. CDR3 DNA sequence: TGTGCCAGCCACCCTATCGGTCTTACTGAAGCTTTCTTT.

This chain links TRBV10-3 with TRBJ2-1; TRBD2 aligns across 9 bases. The CDR3 loop spans 15 amino acids. The V segment lost 10 bases and the J segment 0 bases; nucleotides outside the gene matches: 7. CDR1 ENHRY and CDR2 SYGVKD come from the germline V gene. CDR3 nucleotides: TGTGCCACGGCCGCAGCGGGGGGCTCCTACAATGAGCAGTTCTTC. It translates to CATAAAGGSYNEQFF.

The chain links TRBV11-2 to TRBJ1-2; 7 positions match TRBD1. CDR3 length: 15 amino acids. V trimming: 5 bases; J trimming: 8 bases; junction bases outside the gene matches: 14. Per germline, CDR1 SGHAT and CDR2 FQNNGV. CDR3 DNA sequence: TGTGCCAGCAGCCCTATTCGACAGGGTCGGAAGGGCTACACCTTC. It codes for CASSPIRQGRKGYTF.

V is TRBV2 and J is TRBJ1-1, with D perhaps matching TRBD1 (5 bases). The CDR3 is 16 residues long. CDR1 is SNHLY, CDR2 FYNNEI, per germline. Trimming stripped 3 bases from V and 3 bases from J, with 17 bases between. The CDR3 region is CASSDLGDRRDTEAFF. The CDR3 DNA reads TGTGCCAGCAGTGACTTGGGGGACCGGAGGGACACTGAAGCTTTCTTT.

The V and J genes are TRBV7-9 and TRBJ2-5; TRBD2 matches 8 bases. The CDR3 consists of 14 residues. Germline V gives CDR1 SEHNR, CDR2 FQNEAQ (reference sequence). With 1 base clipped from V and 5 bases from J, the junction kept 3 bases outside the gene matches. The CDR3 reads CASSLGRGEETQYF. The CDR3, as DNA: TGTGCCAGCAGCTTAGGGCGGGGGGAGGAGACCCAGTACTTC.